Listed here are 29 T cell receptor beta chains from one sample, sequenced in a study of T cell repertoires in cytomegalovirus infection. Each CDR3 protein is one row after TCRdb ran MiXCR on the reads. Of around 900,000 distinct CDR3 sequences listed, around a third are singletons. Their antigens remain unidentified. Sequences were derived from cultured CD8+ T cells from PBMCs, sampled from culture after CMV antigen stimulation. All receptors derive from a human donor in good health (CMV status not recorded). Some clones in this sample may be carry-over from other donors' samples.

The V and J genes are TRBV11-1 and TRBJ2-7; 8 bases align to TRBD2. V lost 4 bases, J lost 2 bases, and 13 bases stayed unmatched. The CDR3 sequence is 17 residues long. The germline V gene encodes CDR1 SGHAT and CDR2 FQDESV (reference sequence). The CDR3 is CASSSVTGRGGAYEQYV. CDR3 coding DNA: TGTGCCAGCAGCTCCGTTACGGGCCGGGGGGGTGCCTACGAGCAGTACGTC.

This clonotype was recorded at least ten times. The CDR3 nucleotides read TGTGCCAGCAGCGAAGACAGGGAATCCTATAATTCACCCCTCCACTTT. Translating it yields CASSEDRESYNSPLHF. The chain is built from TRBV7-6 and TRBJ1-6; TRBD1 agrees at 7 bases. J lost 1 base, V lost 5 bases, and 5 bases had no gene match. CDR1 and CDR2 (germline): SGHVS, FNYEAQ. This CDR3 is built from 16 residues.

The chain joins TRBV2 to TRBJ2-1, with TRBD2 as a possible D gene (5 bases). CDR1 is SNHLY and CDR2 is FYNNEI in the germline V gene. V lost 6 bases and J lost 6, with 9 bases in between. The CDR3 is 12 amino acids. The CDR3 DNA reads TGTGCCAGCAGCGACTATTTCAATGAGCAGTTCTTC. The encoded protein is CASSDYFNEQFF.

This chain's CDR3 is CATEKSGANVLTF. The DNA for the CDR3 is TGTGCCACCGAGAAATCTGGGGCCAACGTCCTGACTTTC. The genes are TRBV6-2 or TRBV6-3 and TRBJ2-6; D not resolved. V was shortened by 10 bases and J by 1 base, with 8 bases between the two germline ends. This CDR3 has 13 residues. Germline CDR1 and CDR2: MNHEY and SVGEGT.

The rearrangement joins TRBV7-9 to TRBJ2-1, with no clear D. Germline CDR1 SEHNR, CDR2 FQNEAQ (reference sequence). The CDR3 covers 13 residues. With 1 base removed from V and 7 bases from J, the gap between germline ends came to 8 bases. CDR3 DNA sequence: TGTGCCAGCAGCTTAGAAAAGAGGAATGAGCAGTTCTTC. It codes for CASSLEKRNEQFF.

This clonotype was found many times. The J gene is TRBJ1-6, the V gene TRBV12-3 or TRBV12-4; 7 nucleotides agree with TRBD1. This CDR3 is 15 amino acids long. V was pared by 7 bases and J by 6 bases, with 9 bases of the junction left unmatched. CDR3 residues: CASIDRVSSNSPLHF. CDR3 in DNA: TGTGCCAGCATTGACAGGGTCAGCTCTAATTCACCCCTCCACTTT.

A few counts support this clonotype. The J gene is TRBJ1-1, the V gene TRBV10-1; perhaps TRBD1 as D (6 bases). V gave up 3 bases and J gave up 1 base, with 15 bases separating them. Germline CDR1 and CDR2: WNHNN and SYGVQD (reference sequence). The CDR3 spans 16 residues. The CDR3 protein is CASSEPSRQENTEAFF. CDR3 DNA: TGCGCCAGCAGTGAACCCTCTAGACAGGAGAACACTGAAGCTTTCTTT.

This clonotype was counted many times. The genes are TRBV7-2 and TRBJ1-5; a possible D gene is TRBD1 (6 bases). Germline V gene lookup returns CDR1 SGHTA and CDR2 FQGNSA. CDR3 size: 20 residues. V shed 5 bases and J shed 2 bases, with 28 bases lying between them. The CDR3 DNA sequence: TGTGCCAGCAGCCCCCTCAAGGTGGGAGGGGGTGGCTACCGCAATCAGCCCCAGCATTTT. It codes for CASSPLKVGGGGYRNQPQHF.

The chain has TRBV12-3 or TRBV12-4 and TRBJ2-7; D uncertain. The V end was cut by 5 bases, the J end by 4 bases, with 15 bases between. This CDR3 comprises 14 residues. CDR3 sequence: CASSPTLLKYEQYF. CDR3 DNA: TGTGCCAGCAGTCCGACCCTCTTAAAGTACGAGCAGTACTTC.

The CDR3 sequence is CASVPGPYEQYF. The CDR3 nucleotides read TGTGCCAGCGTCCCGGGACCTTACGAGCAGTACTTC. V is TRBV25-1 and J is TRBJ2-7, with D perhaps being TRBD1 or TRBD2 (5 bases each). The CDR3 sequence is 12 residues long. Trimming cost V 8 bases and J 4 bases, with 12 bases left between them. Germline assignment: CDR1 MGHDK and CDR2 SYGVNS.

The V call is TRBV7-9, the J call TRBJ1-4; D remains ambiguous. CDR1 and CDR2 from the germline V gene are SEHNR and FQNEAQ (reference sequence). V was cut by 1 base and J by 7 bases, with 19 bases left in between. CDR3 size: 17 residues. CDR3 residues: CASSLDGFKAVSEKLFF. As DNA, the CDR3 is TGTGCCAGCAGCTTAGACGGTTTCAAGGCAGTTAGTGAAAAACTGTTTTTT.

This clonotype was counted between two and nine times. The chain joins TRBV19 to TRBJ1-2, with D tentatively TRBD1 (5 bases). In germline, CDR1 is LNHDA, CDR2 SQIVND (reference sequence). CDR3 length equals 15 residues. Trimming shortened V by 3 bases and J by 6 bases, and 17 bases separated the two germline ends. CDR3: CASSIRGGVENGYTF. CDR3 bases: TGTGCCAGTAGTATCCGAGGAGGGGTGGAGAATGGCTACACCTTC.

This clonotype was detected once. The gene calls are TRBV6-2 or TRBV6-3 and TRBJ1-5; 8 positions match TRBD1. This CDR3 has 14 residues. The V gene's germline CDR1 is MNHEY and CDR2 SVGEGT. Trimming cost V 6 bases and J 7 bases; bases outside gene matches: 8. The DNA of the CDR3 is TGTGCCAGCAGGCCAGGGGGCGTGATCCAGCCCCAGCATTTT. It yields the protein CASRPGGVIQPQHF.

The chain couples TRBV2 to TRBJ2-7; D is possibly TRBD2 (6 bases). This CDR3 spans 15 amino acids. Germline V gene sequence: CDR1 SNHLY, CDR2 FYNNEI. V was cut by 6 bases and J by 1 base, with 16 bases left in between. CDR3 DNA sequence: TGTGCCAGCAGCGATTTTAATCGGGGGTCCTACGAGCAGTACTTC. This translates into CASSDFNRGSYEQYF. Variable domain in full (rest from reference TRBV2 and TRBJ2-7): EPEVTQTPSHQVTQMGQEVILRCVPISNHLYFYWYRQILGQKVEFLVSFYNNEISEKSEIFDDQFSVERPDGSNFTLKIRSTKLEDSAMYFCASSDFNRGSYEQYFGPGTRLTVT.

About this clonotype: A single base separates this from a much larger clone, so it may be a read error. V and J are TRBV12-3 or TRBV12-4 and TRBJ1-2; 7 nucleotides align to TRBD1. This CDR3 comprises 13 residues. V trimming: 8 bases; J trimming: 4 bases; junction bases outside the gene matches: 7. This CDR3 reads CASGPRQGYGYTF. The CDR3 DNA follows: TGTGCCAGCGGTCCCCGACAGGGCTATGGCTACACCTTC.

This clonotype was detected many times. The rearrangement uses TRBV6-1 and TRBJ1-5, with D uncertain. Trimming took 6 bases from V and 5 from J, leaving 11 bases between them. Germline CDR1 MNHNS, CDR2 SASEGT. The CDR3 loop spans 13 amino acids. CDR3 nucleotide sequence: TGTGCCAGCAGCCAGGCAGAGTATCAGCCCCAGCATTTT. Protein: CASSQAEYQPQHF.

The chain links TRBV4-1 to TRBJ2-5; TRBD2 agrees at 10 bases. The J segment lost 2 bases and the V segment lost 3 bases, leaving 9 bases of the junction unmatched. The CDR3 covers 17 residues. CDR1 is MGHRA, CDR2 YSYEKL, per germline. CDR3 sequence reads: CASSQRTAGGLQETQYF. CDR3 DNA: TGCGCCAGCAGCCAGCGGACAGCGGGGGGGCTGCAAGAGACCCAGTACTTC.

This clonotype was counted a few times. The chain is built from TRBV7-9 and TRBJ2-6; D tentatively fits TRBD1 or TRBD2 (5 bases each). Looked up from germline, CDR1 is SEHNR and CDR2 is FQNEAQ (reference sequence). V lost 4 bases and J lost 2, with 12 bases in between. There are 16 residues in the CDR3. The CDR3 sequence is CASSSLMGAGANVLTF. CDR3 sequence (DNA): TGTGCCAGCAGCTCCCTAATGGGGGCTGGGGCCAACGTCCTGACTTTC.

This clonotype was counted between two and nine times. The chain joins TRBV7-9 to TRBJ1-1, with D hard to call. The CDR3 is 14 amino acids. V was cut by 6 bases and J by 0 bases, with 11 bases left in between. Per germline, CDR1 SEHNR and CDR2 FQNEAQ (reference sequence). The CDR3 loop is CASSFRPMNTEAFF. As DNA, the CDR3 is TGTGCCAGCAGTTTCCGACCAATGAACACTGAAGCTTTCTTT.

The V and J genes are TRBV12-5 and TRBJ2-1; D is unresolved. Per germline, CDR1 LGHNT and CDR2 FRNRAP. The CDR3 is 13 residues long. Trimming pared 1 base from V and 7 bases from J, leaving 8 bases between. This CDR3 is CASGLDFLNEQFF. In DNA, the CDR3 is TGTGCTAGTGGTTTGGACTTCTTGAATGAGCAGTTCTTC.

The CDR3 DNA follows: TGTGCCAGCAGCTTAGGTCAGGAAAGCACAGATACGCAGTATTTT. Translating gives CASSLGQESTDTQYF. V gene TRBV13 combines with J gene TRBJ2-3; D call uncertain. Germline-derived CDR1 and CDR2 are PRHDT and FYEKMQ (reference sequence). The CDR3 runs 15 residues. With 0 bases removed from V and 0 bases from J, the gap between germline ends came to 7 bases.

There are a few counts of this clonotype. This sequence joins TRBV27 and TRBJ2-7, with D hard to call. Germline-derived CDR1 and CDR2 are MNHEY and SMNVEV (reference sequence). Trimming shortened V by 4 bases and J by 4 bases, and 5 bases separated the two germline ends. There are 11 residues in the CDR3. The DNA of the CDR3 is TGTGCCAGCAGTTCGAAGTACGAGCAGTACTTC. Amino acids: CASSSKYEQYF.

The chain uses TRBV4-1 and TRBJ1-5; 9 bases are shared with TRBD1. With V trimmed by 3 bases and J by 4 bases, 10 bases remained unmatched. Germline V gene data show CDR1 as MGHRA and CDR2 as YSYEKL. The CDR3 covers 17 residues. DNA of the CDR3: TGCGCCAGCAGCCACAGCTCCCCGGGACAGGGAAATCAGCCCCAGCATTTT. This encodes CASSHSSPGQGNQPQHF.

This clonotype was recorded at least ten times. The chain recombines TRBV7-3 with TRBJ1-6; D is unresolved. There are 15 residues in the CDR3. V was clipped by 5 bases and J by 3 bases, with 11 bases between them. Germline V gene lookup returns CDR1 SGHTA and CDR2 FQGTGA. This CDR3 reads CASSLDGHYNSPLHF. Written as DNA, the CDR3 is TGTGCCAGCAGCCTCGACGGGCACTATAATTCACCCCTCCACTTT. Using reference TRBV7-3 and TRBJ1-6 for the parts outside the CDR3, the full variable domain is GAGVSQTPSNKVTEKGKYVELRCDPISGHTALYWYRQSLGQGPEFLIYFQGTGAADDSGLPNDRFFAVRPEGSVSTLKIQRTERGDSAVYLCASSLDGHYNSPLHFGNGTRLTVT.

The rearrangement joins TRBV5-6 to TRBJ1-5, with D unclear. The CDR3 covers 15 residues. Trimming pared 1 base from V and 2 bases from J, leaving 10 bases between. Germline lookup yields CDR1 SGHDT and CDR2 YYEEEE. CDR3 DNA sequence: TGTGCCAGCAGCTTGTTTTATGGGGGCAATCAGCCCCAGCATTTT. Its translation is CASSLFYGGNQPQHF. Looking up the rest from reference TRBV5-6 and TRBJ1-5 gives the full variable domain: DAGVTQSPTHLIKTRGQQVTLRCSPKSGHDTVSWYQQALGQGPQFIFQYYEEEERQRGNFPDRFSGHQFPNYSSELNVNALLLGDSALYLCASSLFYGGNQPQHFGDGTRLSIL.

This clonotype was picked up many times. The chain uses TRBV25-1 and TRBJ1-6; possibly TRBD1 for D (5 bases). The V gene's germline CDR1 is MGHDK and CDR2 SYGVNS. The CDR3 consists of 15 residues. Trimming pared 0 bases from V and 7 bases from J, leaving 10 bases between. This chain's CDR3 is CASSEYRAENSPLHF. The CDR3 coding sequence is TGTGCCAGCAGTGAATACAGGGCAGAAAATTCACCCCTCCACTTT. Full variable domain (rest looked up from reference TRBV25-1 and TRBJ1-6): EADIYQTPRYLVIGTGKKITLECSQTMGHDKMYWYQQDPGMELHLIHYSYGVNSTEKGDLSSESTVSRIRTEHFPLTLESARPSHTSQYLCASSEYRAENSPLHFGNGTRLTVT.

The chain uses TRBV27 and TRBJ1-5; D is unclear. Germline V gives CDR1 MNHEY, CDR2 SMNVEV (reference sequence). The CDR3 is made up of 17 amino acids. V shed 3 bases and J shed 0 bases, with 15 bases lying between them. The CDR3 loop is CASSLTAYSHSNQPQHF. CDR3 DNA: TGTGCCAGCAGTTTGACGGCCTACAGCCATAGCAATCAGCCCCAGCATTTT.

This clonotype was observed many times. The CDR3 reads CATSDNRELFF. CDR3 DNA sequence: TGTGCCACCAGTGACAATCGGGAGCTGTTTTTT. This chain uses TRBV24-1 with TRBJ2-2; D call uncertain. CDR1 and CDR2 from the germline V gene are KGHDR and SFDVKD. Trimming shortened V by 4 bases and J by 9 bases, and 5 bases separated the two germline ends. The CDR3 is 11 residues long.

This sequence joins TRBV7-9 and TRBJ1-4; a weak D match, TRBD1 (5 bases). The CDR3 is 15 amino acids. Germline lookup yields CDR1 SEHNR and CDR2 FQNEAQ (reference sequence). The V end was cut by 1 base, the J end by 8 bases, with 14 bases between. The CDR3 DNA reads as TGTGCCAGCAGCTTAGGGCCAGGGAGAAAAGAAAAACTGTTTTTT. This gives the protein CASSLGPGRKEKLFF.